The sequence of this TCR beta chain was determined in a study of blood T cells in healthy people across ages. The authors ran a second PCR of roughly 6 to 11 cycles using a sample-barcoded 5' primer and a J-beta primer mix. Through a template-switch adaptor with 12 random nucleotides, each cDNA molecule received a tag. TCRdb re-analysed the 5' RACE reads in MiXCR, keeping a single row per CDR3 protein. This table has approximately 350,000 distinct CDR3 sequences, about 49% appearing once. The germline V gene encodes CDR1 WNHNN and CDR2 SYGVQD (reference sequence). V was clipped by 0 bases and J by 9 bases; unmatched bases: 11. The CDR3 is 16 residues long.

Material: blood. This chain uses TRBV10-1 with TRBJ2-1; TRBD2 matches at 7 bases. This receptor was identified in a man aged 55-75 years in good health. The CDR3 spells CASSESTGGRRFEQFF. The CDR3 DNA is TGCGCCAGCAGTGAGTCGACGGGCGGGAGAAGGTTTGAGCAGTTCTTC.